This entry features one T cell receptor beta chain sequence. Antigen specificity is unknown. The CDR3 extends over 13 amino acids. The ends were cut back, 6 bases at V and 2 bases at J, with 11 bases in the middle. Germline CDR1 is SNHLY and CDR2 is FYNNEI. This specimen belongs to a study of radiotherapy plus CTLA-4 blockade in lung cancer. The study, taken as a whole, reports: Following radiotherapy plus ipilimumab, tumor-derived TCR clones expanded in the blood.

TCRdb keeps only in-frame clones here, not all; method: immunoSEQ multiplex PCR. The sample records 80,000 to 100,000 clones, roughly 79% being singletons. The sample was peripheral blood, taken from a patient treated with radiotherapy plus ipilimumab. The clonotype comes from a human donor with non-small cell lung cancer who had a partial response to radiotherapy plus ipilimumab. Some clones in this sample may be carry-over from other donors' samples. The chain employs TRBV2 and TRBJ2-7; D not resolved. This CDR3 is CASRRTEAYEQYF. CDR3 bases: TGTGCCAGCAGGCGAACAGAAGCCTACGAGCAGTACTTC.